The 19 T cell receptor beta chains in this list originate from one sample, sequenced in a study of blood T cell repertoires in COVID-19 (dated by TCRdb to 2019 to 2021). Preparation of the library involved the immunoSEQ multiplex PCR assay. TCRdb took over this immuneACCESS table, retaining in-frame rearrangements with V and J assigned. Such tables are incomplete; in checked studies, under half of the missing clones stem from an unresolved V gene, and the remainder is unexplained. The sample table contains around 160,000 clones; only one count was recorded for around 90% of them. The biggest ten clones account for roughly 2.3% of the sample. The material sequenced was peripheral blood. Source of these receptors: a man in his late teens or twenties with acute or convalescent COVID-19.

The chain has TRBV6-5 and TRBJ2-1; 7 bases fit TRBD1. This CDR3 contains 12 residues. Germline values: CDR1 MNHEY, CDR2 SVGAGI. The V gene end was trimmed by 5 bases and the J gene end by 8 bases; junction bases not matched to a gene: 3. The CDR3 DNA sequence: TGTGCCAGCAGTAGACAGGGCGATGAGCAGTTCTTC. Translating it yields CASSRQGDEQFF.

The CDR3, as DNA: TGCGCCAGCAGCGGCGGGACAGGGGGGAACTATGGCTACACCTTC. As protein: CASSGGTGGNYGYTF. This chain connects TRBV5-1 to TRBJ1-2, with TRBD1 matching over 11 bases. V lost 4 bases, J lost 2 bases, and 4 bases stayed unmatched. CDR3 length: 15 amino acids. CDR1 and CDR2 from the germline V gene are SGHRS and YFSETQ. The full variable domain, its missing parts supplied by reference TRBV5-1 and TRBJ1-2, is KAGVTQTPRYLIKTRGQQVTLSCSPISGHRSVSWYQQTPGQGLQFLFEYFSETQRNKGNFPGRFSGRQFSNSRSEMNVSTLELGDSALYLCASSGGTGGNYGYTFGSGTRLTVV.

This chain links TRBV19 with TRBJ2-1, with D unclear. Trimming took 5 bases from V and 9 from J, leaving 8 bases between them. Germline V gene data show CDR1 as LNHDA and CDR2 as SQIVND (reference sequence). The CDR3 is made up of 11 amino acids. The CDR3 region has the DNA TGTGCCAGTAGTGTTCGCAGTGAGCAGTTCTTC. It codes for CASSVRSEQFF. The full variable domain, with the rest looked up from reference TRBV19 and TRBJ2-1, is DGGITQSPKYLFRKEGQNVTLSCEQNLNHDAMYWYRQDPGQGLRLIYYSQIVNDFQKGDIAEGYSVSREKKESFPLTVTSAQKNPTAFYLCASSVRSEQFFGPGTRLTVL.

This chain links TRBV19 with TRBJ1-6; D is possibly TRBD1 (6 bases). Between the trimmed V and J ends, which lost 7 bases and 10 bases, there was a span of 17 bases. Germline loops: CDR1 LNHDA, CDR2 SQIVND (reference sequence). The CDR3 totals 14 residues. The CDR3 region is CASTVQGKQSPLHF. The CDR3 bases are TGTGCCAGTACGGTACAGGGCAAACAGTCACCCCTCCACTTT. The full variable domain, its missing parts supplied by reference TRBV19 and TRBJ1-6, is DGGITQSPKYLFRKEGQNVTLSCEQNLNHDAMYWYRQDPGQGLRLIYYSQIVNDFQKGDIAEGYSVSREKKESFPLTVTSAQKNPTAFYLCASTVQGKQSPLHFGNGTRLTVT.

This chain joins TRBV9 and TRBJ1-3, with TRBD1 identical over 8 bases. The length of the CDR3 is 16 residues. The germline gives CDR1 SGDLS, CDR2 YYNGEE. Trimming took 0 bases from V and 0 from J; bases not matched to a gene: 2. The chain's CDR3 is CASSVGTGYSGNTIYF. The CDR3 coding sequence is TGTGCCAGCAGCGTAGGGACAGGGTACTCTGGAAACACCATATATTTT.

This clone has just a few counts. The genes are TRBV12-3 or TRBV12-4 and TRBJ1-1; D perhaps matches TRBD1 (6 bases). Trimming took off 5 bases at V and 2 bases at J, with 9 bases between the two ends. This CDR3 is 13 amino acids long. The CDR3 DNA follows: TGTGCCAGCAGTCGCAGGGGTAACACTGAAGCTTTCTTT. Protein product: CASSRRGNTEAFF.

V and J are TRBV19 and TRBJ1-2; D uncertain. The CDR3 sequence is 12 residues long. Trimming cost V 9 bases and J 6 bases, with 14 bases left between them. Germline V gene data show CDR1 as LNHDA and CDR2 as SQIVND (reference sequence). CDR3 in DNA: TGTGCCAGCACTGTTTCGCGCGATGGCTACACCTTC. Its protein product is CASTVSRDGYTF.

DNA for the CDR3: TGCGCCAGCAGCTTGAGACCAGCTCGAGGGTACGAGCAGTACTTC. Translation: CASSLRPARGYEQYF. This chain links TRBV5-1 with TRBJ2-7; a possible D gene is TRBD2 (5 bases). The CDR3 runs 15 residues. V was cut by 1 base and J by 4 bases, with 15 bases left in between. CDR1 is SGHRS, CDR2 YFSETQ, per germline.

V and J are TRBV24-1 and TRBJ1-2; TRBD1 agrees at 8 bases. The CDR3 consists of 18 residues. V shed 2 bases and J 2 bases; nucleotides not matched to a gene: 12. Germline values: CDR1 KGHDR, CDR2 SFDVKD. CDR3 region: CATSDSWTGTSGNYGYTF. As DNA, the CDR3 is TGTGCCACCAGTGATTCATGGACAGGGACTTCTGGCAACTATGGCTACACCTTC.

V usage is TRBV5-1 and J usage is TRBJ2-1, with 8 bases aligning to TRBD1. CDR1 is SGHRS and CDR2 is YFSETQ in the germline V gene. V lost 4 bases, J lost 4 bases, and 13 bases stayed unmatched. The CDR3 covers 17 residues. Here the CDR3 DNA reads TGCGCCAGCAGCGTAAAAACCGGGACAGGAGTTTACAATGAGCAGTTCTTC. This translates into CASSVKTGTGVYNEQFF.

This clone turned up a few times. V is TRBV11-3 and J is TRBJ2-2; 14 positions agree with TRBD2. Per the germline V gene, CDR1 is SGHNT and CDR2 is YENEEA. V was clipped by 6 bases and J by 4 bases; unmatched bases: 7. This CDR3 contains 17 residues. The CDR3 DNA reads TGTGCCAGCAGTTCGGGACTAGCGGGAGTCGGCACCGGGGAGCTGTTTTTT. Translating it yields CASSSGLAGVGTGELFF.

The CDR3 loop reads CASSYSLIRYEQYF. The DNA of the CDR3 is TGTGCCAGCAGTTACTCGCTAATACGCTACGAGCAGTACTTC. V is TRBV6-5 and J is TRBJ2-7, with unresolved D. Germline CDR1 is MNHEY and CDR2 is SVGAGI. V was trimmed by 0 bases and J by 3 bases, leaving 9 bases between them. There are 14 residues in the CDR3.

The chain links TRBV21-1 to TRBJ2-7; the table's TRBD2 call for D was not verified on the DNA. TRBV21-1 is reported as a pseudogene. This CDR3 comprises 11 residues. The CDR3 DNA is TGTGCCAGCAGCCTCGGCTACGAGCAGTACTTC. This encodes CASSLGYEQYF.

This clone has only a few counts. The CDR3 loop reads CASSSTTVALAKNIQYF. The DNA for the CDR3 is TGTGCCAGCAGCTCGACGACAGTCGCCTTAGCCAAAAACATTCAGTACTTC. This chain joins TRBV14 and TRBJ2-4, with D tentatively TRBD1 (5 bases). V dropped 5 bases and J dropped 0 bases, with 17 bases sitting between them. The CDR3 sequence is 17 residues long. In germline, CDR1 is SGHDN, CDR2 FVKESK.

The V call is TRBV3-1 (or the pseudogene TRBV3-2), the J call TRBJ1-2, with a tentative D call TRBD1 (5 bases). The germline CDR1 and CDR2 sequences are LGHDT and YNNKEL (reference sequence). The CDR3 extends over 11 amino acids. V was pared by 3 bases and J by 8 bases, with 7 bases between. CDR3: CASSHRAGYTF. The CDR3 nucleotides are TGTGCCAGCAGCCACAGGGCCGGCTACACCTTC.

V and J are TRBV19 and TRBJ2-1, with D hard to call. Trimming removed 4 bases from V and 6 bases from J, with 4 bases in between. Germline V gives CDR1 LNHDA, CDR2 SQIVND (reference sequence). There are 11 residues in the CDR3. Written as DNA, the CDR3 is TGTGCCAGTAGTAGGGCCAATGAGCAGTTCTTC. It specifies CASSRANEQFF.

This chain connects TRBV19 to TRBJ1-5; D may be TRBD1 (6 bases). CDR1 and CDR2 from the germline V gene are LNHDA and SQIVND (reference sequence). V dropped 4 bases and J dropped 6 bases, with 16 bases sitting between them. The CDR3 is 15 residues long. This chain's CDR3 is CASSTSWGGVQPQHF. The DNA for the CDR3 is TGTGCCAGTAGTACTTCCTGGGGGGGCGTTCAGCCCCAGCATTTT.

The chain is built from TRBV9 and TRBJ2-3; perhaps TRBD2 as D (5 bases). CDR1 is SGDLS, CDR2 YYNGEE, per germline. V lost 1 base, J lost 3 bases, and 21 bases lay in between. CDR3 length equals 18 residues. The CDR3 nucleotides read TGTGCCAGCAGCGTATCCCCAAGGCTAGCAGAGGGTACAGATACGCAGTATTTT. Its translation is CASSVSPRLAEGTDTQYF. Full variable domain (missing parts from reference TRBV9 and TRBJ2-3): DSGVTQTPKHLITATGQRVTLRCSPRSGDLSVYWYQQSLDQGLQFLIQYYNGEERAKGNILERFSAQQFPDLHSELNLSSLELGDSALYFCASSVSPRLAEGTDTQYFGPGTRLTVL.

The genes are TRBV3-1 (or the pseudogene TRBV3-2) and TRBJ1-5, with D uncertain. With 4 bases removed from V and 4 bases from J, the gap between germline ends came to 8 bases. This CDR3 region has 13 residues. In germline, CDR1 is LGHDT, CDR2 YNNKEL (reference sequence). This chain's CDR3 is CASSPDYNQPQHF. In nucleotides, the CDR3 is TGTGCCAGCAGCCCCGACTATAATCAGCCCCAGCATTTT.